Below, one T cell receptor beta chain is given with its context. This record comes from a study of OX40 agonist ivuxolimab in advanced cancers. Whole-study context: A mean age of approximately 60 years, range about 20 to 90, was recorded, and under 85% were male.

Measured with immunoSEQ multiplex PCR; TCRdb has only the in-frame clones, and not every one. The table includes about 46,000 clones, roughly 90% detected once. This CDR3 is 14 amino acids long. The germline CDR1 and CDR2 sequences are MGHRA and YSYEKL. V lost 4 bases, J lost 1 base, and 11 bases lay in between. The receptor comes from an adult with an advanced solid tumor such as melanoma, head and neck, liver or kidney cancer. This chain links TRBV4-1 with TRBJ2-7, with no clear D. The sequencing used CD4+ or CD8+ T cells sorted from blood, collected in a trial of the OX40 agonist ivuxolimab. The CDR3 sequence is CASSPVPNSYEQYF. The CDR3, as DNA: TGCGCCAGCAGCCCCGTCCCAAATTCCTACGAGCAGTACTTC.